A single sample is the source of the 20 T cell receptor beta chains below, sequenced in a study of identical twins. MiXCR was run by TCRdb on the 5' RACE reads, yielding one entry per CDR3 protein. The sample yields hundreds of thousands of distinct CDR3 sequences, roughly 20% seen once. This sample was also put to use in a study of T cells expressing NK-cell markers.

Sequenced input: PBMCs. Receptors originate from a young woman in good health.

This clonotype was recorded a few times. The chain recombines TRBV5-1 with TRBJ1-4, with a possible D match to TRBD1 (5 bases). V was pared by 0 bases and J by 15 bases, with 9 bases between. Germline-derived CDR1 and CDR2 are SGHRS and YFSETQ. The CDR3 has 11 amino acids. The CDR3 sequence is CASSLVQGLFF. In nucleotides, the CDR3 is TGCGCCAGCAGCTTGGTCCAGGGATTGTTTTTT.

The chain employs TRBV3-1 and TRBJ2-5; TRBD2 might be the D (6 bases). V lost 11 bases, J lost 0 bases, and 28 bases lay in between. The CDR3 loop spans 18 amino acids. CDR1 and CDR2 from the germline V gene are LGHDT and YNNKEL (reference sequence). The CDR3 region has the DNA TGTGCCTGCTGCCAAGCTGTTGATAGCGGATCCAACCAAGAGACCCAGTACTTC. This codes for CACCQAVDSGSNQETQYF.

This clonotype was counted between two and nine times. J is TRBJ2-1 and V is TRBV12-3 or TRBV12-4; D remains ambiguous. Trimming removed 2 bases from V and 5 bases from J, with 4 bases in between. This CDR3 is 12 amino acids long. CDR3 DNA: TGTGCCAGCAGTTTAATAGACAATGAGCAGTTCTTC. This gives the protein CASSLIDNEQFF.

The rearrangement uses TRBV27 and TRBJ1-2; the match to TRBD1 covers 7 bases. V lost 3 bases and J lost 3; bases outside the gene matches: 7. Germline assignment: CDR1 MNHEY and CDR2 SMNVEV (reference sequence). The CDR3 runs to 15 residues. The CDR3 region is CASSLLRGGDYGYTF. The CDR3 coding sequence is TGTGCCAGCAGTTTGTTGAGAGGGGGCGACTATGGCTACACCTTC.

This clonotype occurred a few times. The rearrangement links TRBV19 to TRBJ2-1; 7 bases are shared with TRBD1. This CDR3 has 13 amino acids. The J segment lost 4 bases and the V segment lost 8 bases, leaving 5 bases of the junction unmatched. Per the germline V gene, CDR1 is LNHDA and CDR2 is SQIVND (reference sequence). CDR3 nucleotides: TGTGCCAGTGGAGTGGGACAGTACAATGAGCAGTTCTTC. This translates into CASGVGQYNEQFF.

This clonotype was seen a few times. The rearrangement joins TRBV20-1 to TRBJ2-7, with 11 bases that match TRBD2. The trim removed 6 bases at V and 0 bases at J, leaving 13 bases unmatched. There are 17 residues in the CDR3. Germline-derived CDR1 and CDR2 are DFQATT and SNEGSKA (reference sequence). CDR3 residues: CSAKPVTSGVYSYEQYF. CDR3 sequence (DNA): TGCAGTGCCAAACCTGTGACTAGCGGGGTTTACTCCTACGAGCAGTACTTC.

The chain employs TRBV12-3 or TRBV12-4 and TRBJ1-1; D not certain. V lost 5 bases and J lost 10, with 14 bases in between. The CDR3 length is 12 residues. CDR3 nucleotides: TGTGCCAGCAGTCCGACCGTATCTGGAGCTTTCTTT. This encodes CASSPTVSGAFF.

The chain couples TRBV25-1 to TRBJ2-4; perhaps TRBD1 as D (6 bases). Deletions cut 3 bases from V and 2 bases from J, with 20 bases between. The CDR3 spans 18 residues. CDR1 is MGHDK and CDR2 is SYGVNS in the germline V gene. This chain's CDR3 is CASSESPAQGPTKNIQYF. CDR3 sequence (DNA): TGTGCCAGCAGTGAGTCCCCGGCACAGGGTCCAACCAAAAACATTCAGTACTTC.

The genes are TRBV20-1 and TRBJ2-7, with 7 bases fitting TRBD1. In germline, CDR1 is DFQATT, CDR2 SNEGSKA (reference sequence). There are 15 residues in the CDR3. V lost 0 bases, J lost 2 bases, and 7 bases stayed unmatched. CDR3 amino acids: CSAREVGTVAYEQYF. The CDR3 DNA reads TGCAGTGCTAGAGAGGTAGGGACAGTAGCCTACGAGCAGTACTTC.

The rearrangement uses TRBV14 and TRBJ2-1; D is unclear. The CDR3 runs to 15 residues. Germline-derived CDR1 and CDR2 are SGHDN and FVKESK. Trimming shortened V by 4 bases and J by 2 bases, and 12 bases separated the two germline ends. CDR3 protein: CASSRIESPYNEQFF. DNA for the CDR3: TGTGCCAGCAGCCGAATCGAGAGTCCCTACAATGAGCAGTTCTTC.

The rearrangement uses TRBV6-1 and TRBJ2-1; 7 positions match TRBD2. The CDR3 has 13 amino acids. J lost 4 bases, V lost 8 bases, and 5 bases had no gene match. Germline V CDR1 and CDR2: MNHNS, SASEGT. CDR3 protein: CASWGGLYNEQFF. In DNA form, the CDR3 reads TGTGCCAGCTGGGGGGGGTTATACAATGAGCAGTTCTTC.

This clonotype occurred a few times. The chain carries TRBV12-3 or TRBV12-4 and TRBJ2-7; no clear D gene. V lost 6 bases to trimming and J lost 5 bases, with 11 bases between them. This CDR3 has 12 amino acids. CDR3 nucleotides: TGTGCCAGCAGCTTCCCTGGGCACGAGCAGTACTTC. Its protein product is CASSFPGHEQYF.

The CDR3 reads CASSYSRGLASTDTQYF. CDR3 DNA: TGTGCCAGCAGTTACTCGAGAGGGCTAGCTAGCACAGATACGCAGTATTTT. The chain couples TRBV6-5 to TRBJ2-3, with a weak D call TRBD2 (5 bases). This CDR3 has 17 amino acids. The germline CDR1 and CDR2 sequences are MNHEY and SVGAGI. Trimming cost V 0 bases and J 0 bases, with 13 bases left between them.

This clonotype was picked up a small number of times. The gene calls are TRBV20-1 and TRBJ2-7; no reliable D call. Germline values: CDR1 DFQATT, CDR2 SNEGSKA (reference sequence). The CDR3 is 15 amino acids. V gave up 6 bases and J gave up 1 base, with 19 bases separating them. The CDR3 region is CSAPRTETFSYEQYF. The CDR3 DNA sequence: TGCAGTGCCCCCCGAACCGAAACCTTTTCCTACGAGCAGTACTTC.

This clonotype was detected many times. The J gene is TRBJ1-3, the V gene TRBV10-3; 7 nucleotides align to TRBD1. From germline, CDR1 is ENHRY and CDR2 SYGVKD. The V gene end was trimmed by 6 bases and the J gene end by 4 bases; junction bases not matched to a gene: 3. CDR3 length: 13 residues. The CDR3 loop is CAIRGQPGNTIYF. The CDR3 nucleotides are TGTGCCATCAGGGGACAGCCCGGAAACACCATATATTTT.

This clonotype was picked up many times. The rearrangement links TRBV6-1 to TRBJ2-2, with D maybe TRBD2 (6 bases). V was pared by 6 bases and J by 1 base, with 12 bases between. The CDR3 is 15 amino acids. In germline, CDR1 is MNHNS, CDR2 SASEGT. For the CDR3, the DNA is TGTGCCAGCAGCCGAGGGGACTTGAACACCGGGGAGCTGTTTTTT. Its translation: CASSRGDLNTGELFF.

This clonotype was seen just once. V and J are TRBV12-3 or TRBV12-4 and TRBJ2-1; D perhaps matches TRBD2 (7 bases). V was pared by 8 bases and J by 8 bases, with 19 bases between. CDR3 length equals 14 residues. CDR3 in amino acids: CASGQGLGGDEQFF. CDR3 DNA sequence: TGTGCCAGCGGACAAGGACTAGGGGGAGATGAGCAGTTCTTC.

In its sample, this clonotype was seen a few times. The rearrangement links TRBV20-1 to TRBJ2-1, with 10 bases lining up with TRBD2. This CDR3 has 18 amino acids. Germline V gene sequence: CDR1 DFQATT, CDR2 SNEGSKA (reference sequence). Germline trimming cut 0 bases from V and 4 bases from J; bases unmatched to any gene: 12. The CDR3 spells CSARDKKTGTSVYNEQFF. In DNA form, the CDR3 reads TGCAGTGCTAGAGACAAAAAAACCGGGACTAGCGTATACAATGAGCAGTTCTTC.

The chain links TRBV7-6 to TRBJ2-7; 7 bases align to TRBD1. This CDR3 has 14 residues. After removal of 5 bases from V and 3 bases from J, the junction contained 7 bases not matched to a gene. From germline, CDR1 is SGHVS and CDR2 FNYEAQ. This CDR3 reads CASSLARQGYEQYF. In nucleotides, the CDR3 is TGTGCCAGCAGCCTGGCTCGACAGGGCTACGAGCAGTACTTC. The full variable domain, in which reference TRBV7-6 and TRBJ2-7 provide the parts outside the CDR3, is GAGVSQSPRYKVTKRGQDVALRCDPISGHVSLYWYRQALGQGPEFLTYFNYEAQQDKSGLPNDRFSAERPEGSISTLTIQRTEQRDSAMYRCASSLARQGYEQYFGPGTRLTVT.

This sequence joins TRBV20-1 and TRBJ2-7; possible D gene TRBD2, 6 bases. CDR1 and CDR2 (germline): DFQATT, SNEGSKA (reference sequence). The ends were cut back, 4 bases at V and 0 bases at J, with 19 bases in the middle. There are 16 residues in the CDR3. The CDR3, as DNA: TGCAGTGCTAACCCCTTTCGCGGGGAGATCTCCTACGAGCAGTACTTC. Translating gives CSANPFRGEISYEQYF.